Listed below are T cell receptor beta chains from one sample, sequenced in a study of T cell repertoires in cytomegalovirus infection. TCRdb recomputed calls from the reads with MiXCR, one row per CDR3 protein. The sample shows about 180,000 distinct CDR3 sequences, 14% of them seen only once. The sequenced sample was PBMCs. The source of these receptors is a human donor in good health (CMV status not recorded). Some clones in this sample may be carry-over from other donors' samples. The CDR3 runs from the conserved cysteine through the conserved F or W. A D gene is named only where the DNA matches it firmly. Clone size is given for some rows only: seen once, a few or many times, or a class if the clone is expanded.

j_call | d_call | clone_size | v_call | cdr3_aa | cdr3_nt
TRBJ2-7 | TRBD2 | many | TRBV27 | CASGALAGGYEQYF | TGTGCCAGCGGGGCACTAGCGGGGGGATACGAGCAGTACTTC
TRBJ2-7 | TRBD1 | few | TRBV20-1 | CSAGPGTGKGYEQYF | TGCAGTGCTGGACCCGGGACAGGGAAAGGCTACGAGCAGTACTTC
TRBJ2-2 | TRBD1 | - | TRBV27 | CASSLSRDSSNTGELFF | TGTGCCAGCAGTTTATCCCGGGACAGCTCGAACACCGGGGAGCTGTTTTTT
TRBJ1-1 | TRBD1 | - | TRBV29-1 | CSVIGRGRSGNTEAFF | TGCAGCGTGATTGGTAGGGGGCGGTCGGGGAACACTGAAGCTTTCTTT
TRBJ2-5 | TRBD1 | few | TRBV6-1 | CASSLLGQGGSETQYF | TGTGCCAGCAGTCTATTGGGACAGGGGGGGTCAGAGACCCAGTACTTC
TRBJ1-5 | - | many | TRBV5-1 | CASSLRGGDQPQHF | TGTGCCAGCAGTTTGCGGGGGGGTGATCAGCCCCAGCATTTT
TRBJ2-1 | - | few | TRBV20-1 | CSVPQWDNEQFF | TGCAGTGTCCCACAGTGGGACAATGAGCAGTTCTTC
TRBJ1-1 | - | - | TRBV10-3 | CAISENTPPHEAFF | TGTGCCATCAGTGAAAATACTCCCCCGCATGAAGCTTTCTTT
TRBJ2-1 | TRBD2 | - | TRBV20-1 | CSAPTSGGGDEQFF | TGCAGTGCTCCGACTAGCGGAGGGGGGGATGAGCAGTTCTTC
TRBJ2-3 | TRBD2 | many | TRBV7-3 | CASSPSGTTDTQYF | TGTGCCAGCAGCCCAAGCGGGACCACAGATACGCAGTATTTT
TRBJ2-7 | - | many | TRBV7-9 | CASSLARTDRDEQYF | TGTGCCAGCAGCTTAGCGAGGACAGACCGGGACGAGCAGTACTTC
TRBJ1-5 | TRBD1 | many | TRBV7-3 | CASSPTGANNQPQHF | TGTGCCAGCAGCCCGACAGGGGCAAACAATCAGCCCCAGCATTTT
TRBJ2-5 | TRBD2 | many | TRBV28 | CASSLGTSGRSGETQYF | TGTGCCAGCAGTCTAGGGACTAGCGGGAGATCGGGAGAGACCCAGTACTTC
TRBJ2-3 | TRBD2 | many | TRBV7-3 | CASSFPLAGGPGTQYF | TGTGCCAGCAGCTTCCCTTTAGCGGGGGGGCCTGGTACGCAGTATTTT
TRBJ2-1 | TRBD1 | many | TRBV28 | CASRSVTTGLDDEQFF | TGTGCCAGCAGGTCTGTGACGACAGGGTTAGACGATGAGCAGTTCTTC
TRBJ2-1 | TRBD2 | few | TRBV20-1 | CSARSGTSGGAREQFF | TGCAGTGCTCGGTCCGGGACTAGCGGAGGGGCTAGGGAGCAGTTCTTC
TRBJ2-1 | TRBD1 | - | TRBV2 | CASVKPPIRDRGYNEQFF | TGTGCCAGCGTAAAGCCCCCTATCCGGGACAGGGGCTACAATGAGCAGTTCTTC
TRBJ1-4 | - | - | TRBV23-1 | CASSQRSRTDLNEKLFF | TGCGCCAGCAGTCAACGGAGCCGGACGGATCTTAATGAAAAACTGTTTTTT
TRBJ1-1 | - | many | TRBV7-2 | CASSLLLGTEAFF | TGTGCCAGCAGCTTATTACTCGGCACTGAAGCTTTCTTT
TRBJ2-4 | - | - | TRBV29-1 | CSVEARNIQYF | TGCAGCGTTGAAGCGAGGAACATTCAGTACTTC
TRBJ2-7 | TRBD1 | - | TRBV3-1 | CASSGRRTGTYEQYF | TGTGCCAGCAGCGGACGGAGGACAGGGACCTACGAGCAGTACTTC
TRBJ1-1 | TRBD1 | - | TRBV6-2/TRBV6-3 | CATVRDRGDYTEAFF | TGTGCCACAGTTAGGGACAGGGGTGACTACACTGAAGCTTTCTTT
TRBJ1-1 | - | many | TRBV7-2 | CASSSGPQGTEAFF | TGTGCCAGCAGCTCGGGACCCCAGGGCACTGAAGCTTTCTTT
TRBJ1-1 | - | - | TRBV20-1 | CSARWRSEAFF | TGCAGTGCTAGATGGAGGAGTGAAGCTTTCTTT
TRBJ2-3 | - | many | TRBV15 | CATSGRLQRTDTQYF | TGTGCCACCAGCGGGAGACTCCAACGCACAGATACGCAGTATTTT
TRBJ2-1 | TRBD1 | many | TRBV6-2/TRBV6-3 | CASSNDRGGNEQFF | TGTGCCAGCAGTAACGACAGGGGAGGCAATGAGCAGTTCTTC
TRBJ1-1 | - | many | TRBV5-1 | CASSLGGASTEAFF | TGCGCCAGCAGCTTGGGAGGGGCCAGCACTGAAGCTTTCTTT
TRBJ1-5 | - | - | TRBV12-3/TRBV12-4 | CASSLDRVNNQPQHF | TGTGCCAGCAGTTTAGACAGGGTTAACAATCAGCCCCAGCATTTT
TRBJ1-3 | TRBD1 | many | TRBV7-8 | CASSLTPERGRGNTIYF | TGTGCCAGCAGCTTAACCCCCGAAAGGGGGCGTGGAAACACCATATATTTT
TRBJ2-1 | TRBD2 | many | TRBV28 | CASSFLAGAYNEQFF | TGTGCCAGCAGTTTTCTAGCGGGAGCCTACAATGAGCAGTTCTTC
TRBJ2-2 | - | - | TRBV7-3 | CASALGTGELFF | TGTGCCAGCGCATTAGGGACCGGAGAGCTGTTTTTT
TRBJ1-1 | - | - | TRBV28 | CASSFVTEAFF | TGTGCCAGCAGTTTTGTCACTGAAGCTTTCTTT
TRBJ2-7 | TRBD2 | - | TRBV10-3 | CAISGPAGGPKGYEEYF | TGTGCCATCAGTGGTCCAGCGGGAGGGCCAAAAGGGTACGAGGAGTACTTC
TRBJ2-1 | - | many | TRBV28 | CASTRDPGRLNEQFF | TGTGCCAGCACCAGAGATCCGGGCAGACTCAATGAGCAGTTCTTC
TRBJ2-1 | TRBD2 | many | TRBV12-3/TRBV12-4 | CASSVLAAQGNEQFF | TGTGCCAGCAGTGTACTAGCGGCCCAGGGCAATGAGCAGTTCTTC
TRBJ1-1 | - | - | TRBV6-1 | CASSATALNTEAFF | TGTGCCAGCAGTGCGACAGCTCTTAACACTGAAGCTTTCTTT
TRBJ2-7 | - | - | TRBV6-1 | CASSPGVSYEQYF | TGTGCCAGCAGTCCCGGGGTTTCCTACGAGCAGTACTTC
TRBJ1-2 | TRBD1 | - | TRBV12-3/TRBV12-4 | CASSFGHAGGYGYTF | TGTGCCAGCAGTTTCGGTCACGCAGGGGGATATGGCTACACCTTC
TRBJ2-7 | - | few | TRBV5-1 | CASSLGSRSYEQYF | TGCGCCAGCAGCTTAGGGAGCCGCTCCTACGAGCAGTACTTC